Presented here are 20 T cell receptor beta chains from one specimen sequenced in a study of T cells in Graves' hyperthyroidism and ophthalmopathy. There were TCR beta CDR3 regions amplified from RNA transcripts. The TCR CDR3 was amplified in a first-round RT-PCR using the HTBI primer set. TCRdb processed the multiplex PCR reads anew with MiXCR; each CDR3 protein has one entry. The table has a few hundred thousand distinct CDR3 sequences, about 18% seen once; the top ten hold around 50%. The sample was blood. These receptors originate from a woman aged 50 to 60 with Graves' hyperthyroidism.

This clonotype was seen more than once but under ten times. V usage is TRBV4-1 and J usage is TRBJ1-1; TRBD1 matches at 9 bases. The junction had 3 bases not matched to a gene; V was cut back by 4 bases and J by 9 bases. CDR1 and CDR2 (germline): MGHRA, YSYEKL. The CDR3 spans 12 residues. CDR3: CASSLGQGKAFF. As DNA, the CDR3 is TGCGCCAGCAGCCTCGGACAGGGGAAAGCTTTCTTT.

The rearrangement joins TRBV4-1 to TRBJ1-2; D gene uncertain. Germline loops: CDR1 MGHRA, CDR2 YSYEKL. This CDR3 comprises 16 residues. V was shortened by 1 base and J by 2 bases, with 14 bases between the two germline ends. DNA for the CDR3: TGCGCCAGCAGCCAAGCAAGATTCACAGCCAACTATGGCTACACCTTC. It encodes CASSQARFTANYGYTF.

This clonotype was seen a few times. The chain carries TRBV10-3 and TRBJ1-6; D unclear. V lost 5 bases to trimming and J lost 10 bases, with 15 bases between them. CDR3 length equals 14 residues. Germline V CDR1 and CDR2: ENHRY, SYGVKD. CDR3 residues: CAISREVVGSPLHF. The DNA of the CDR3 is TGTGCCATCAGTAGGGAGGTGGTCGGCTCACCCCTCCACTTT.

The CDR3: CASSMDSTRGANEKLFF. CDR3 nucleotides: TGTGCCAGTAGTATGGACTCCACCCGTGGAGCTAATGAAAAACTGTTTTTT. This rearrangement joins TRBV19 to TRBJ1-4; D gene uncertain. Per the germline V gene, CDR1 is LNHDA and CDR2 is SQIVND (reference sequence). This CDR3 spans 17 amino acids. Trimming left V 3 bases short and J 3 bases short, with 17 bases between.

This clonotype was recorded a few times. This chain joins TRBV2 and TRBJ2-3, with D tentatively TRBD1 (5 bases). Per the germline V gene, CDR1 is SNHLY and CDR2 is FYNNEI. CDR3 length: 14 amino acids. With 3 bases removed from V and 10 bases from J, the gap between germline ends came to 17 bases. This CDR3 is CASSDEARGVSQYF. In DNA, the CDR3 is TGTGCCAGCAGTGATGAGGCTAGGGGCGTTTCGCAGTATTTT. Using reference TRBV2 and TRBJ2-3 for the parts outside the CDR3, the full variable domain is EPEVTQTPSHQVTQMGQEVILRCVPISNHLYFYWYRQILGQKVEFLVSFYNNEISEKSEIFDDQFSVERPDGSNFTLKIRSTKLEDSAMYFCASSDEARGVSQYFGPGTRLTVL.

The CDR3 nucleotides read TGCAGCGTTGCCGTAAGCTCTGGAAACACCATATATTTT. Its protein is CSVAVSSGNTIYF. This chain joins TRBV29-1 and TRBJ1-3; D ambiguous. In germline, CDR1 is SQVTM, CDR2 ANQGSEA. The CDR3 totals 13 residues. V lost 4 bases to trimming and J lost 0 bases, with 7 bases between them. The full variable domain, its missing parts supplied by reference TRBV29-1 and TRBJ1-3, is SAVISQKPSRDICQRGTSLTIQCQVDSQVTMMFWYRQQPGQSLTLIATANQGSEATYESGFVIDKFPISRPNLTFSTLTVSNMSPEDSSIYLCSVAVSSGNTIYFGEGSWLTVV.

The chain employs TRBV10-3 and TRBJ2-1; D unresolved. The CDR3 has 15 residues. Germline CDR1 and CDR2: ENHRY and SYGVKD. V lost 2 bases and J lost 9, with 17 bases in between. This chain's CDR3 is CAISEGVRGIAEQFF. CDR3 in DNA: TGTGCCATCAGTGAGGGAGTCCGCGGAATAGCTGAGCAGTTCTTC.

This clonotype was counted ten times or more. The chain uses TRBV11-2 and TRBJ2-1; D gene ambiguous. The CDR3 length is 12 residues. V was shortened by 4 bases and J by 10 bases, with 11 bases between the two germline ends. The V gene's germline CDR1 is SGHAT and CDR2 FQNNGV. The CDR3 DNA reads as TGTGCCAGCAGCTCCTTCCACTTGGAGCAGTTCTTC. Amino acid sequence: CASSSFHLEQFF.

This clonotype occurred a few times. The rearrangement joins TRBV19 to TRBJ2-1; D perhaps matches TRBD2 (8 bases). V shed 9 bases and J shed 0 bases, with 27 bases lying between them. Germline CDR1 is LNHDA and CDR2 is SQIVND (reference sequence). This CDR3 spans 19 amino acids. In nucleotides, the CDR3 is TGTGCCAGCTCCTCAAAGGGGGCGGGGGGTATGAGCTCCTACAATGAGCAGTTCTTC. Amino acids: CASSSKGAGGMSSYNEQFF.

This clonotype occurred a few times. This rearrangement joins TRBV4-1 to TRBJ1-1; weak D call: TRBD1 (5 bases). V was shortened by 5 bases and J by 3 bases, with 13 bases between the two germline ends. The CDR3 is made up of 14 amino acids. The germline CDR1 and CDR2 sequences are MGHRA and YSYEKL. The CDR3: CASSSPDSYTEAFF. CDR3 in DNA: TGCGCCAGCAGCTCCCCAGACAGCTACACTGAAGCTTTCTTT.

In DNA, the CDR3 is TGCAGTGCTACTCCCGATCGGGACAATCAGCCCCAGCATTTT. It specifies CSATPDRDNQPQHF. This chain links TRBV20-1 with TRBJ1-5; D uncertain. CDR1 DFQATT and CDR2 SNEGSKA come from the germline V gene (reference sequence). The germline V and J ends were trimmed by 4 bases and 3 bases, with 13 bases remaining between them. The CDR3 spans 14 residues.

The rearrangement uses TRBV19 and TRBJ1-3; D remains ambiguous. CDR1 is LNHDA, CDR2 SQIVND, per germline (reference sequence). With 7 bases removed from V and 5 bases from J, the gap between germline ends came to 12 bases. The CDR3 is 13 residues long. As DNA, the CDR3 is TGTGCCAGTACACGCGGATCGAGAAACACCATATATTTT. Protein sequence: CASTRGSRNTIYF.

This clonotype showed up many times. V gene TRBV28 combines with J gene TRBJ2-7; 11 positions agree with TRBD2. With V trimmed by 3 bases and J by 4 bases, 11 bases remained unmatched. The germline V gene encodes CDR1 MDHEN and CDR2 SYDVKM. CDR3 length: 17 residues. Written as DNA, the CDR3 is TGTGCCAGCAGTTTGCCTAGCGGGAGGAGGACCCTATACGAGCAGTACTTC. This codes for CASSLPSGRRTLYEQYF.

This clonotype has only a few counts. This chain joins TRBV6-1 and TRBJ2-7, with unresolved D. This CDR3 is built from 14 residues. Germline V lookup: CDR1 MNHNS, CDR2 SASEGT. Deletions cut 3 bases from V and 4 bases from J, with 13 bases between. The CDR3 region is CASSDSDFFYEQYV. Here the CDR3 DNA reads TGTGCCAGCAGTGACTCCGATTTTTTTTACGAGCAGTACGTC.

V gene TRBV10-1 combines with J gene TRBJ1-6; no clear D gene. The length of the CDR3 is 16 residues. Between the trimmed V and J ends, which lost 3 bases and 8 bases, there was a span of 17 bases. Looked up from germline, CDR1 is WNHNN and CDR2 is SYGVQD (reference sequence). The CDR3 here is CASSEVTVSEYSPLHF. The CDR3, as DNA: TGCGCCAGCAGTGAAGTAACAGTTTCCGAGTATTCACCCCTCCACTTT.

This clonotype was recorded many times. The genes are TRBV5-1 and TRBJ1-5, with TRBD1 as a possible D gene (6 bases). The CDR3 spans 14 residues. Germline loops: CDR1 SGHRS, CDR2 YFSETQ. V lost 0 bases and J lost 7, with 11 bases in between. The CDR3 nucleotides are TGCGCCAGCAGCTTGGGGGCAGGGGACCAGCCCCAGCATTTT. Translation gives CASSLGAGDQPQHF.

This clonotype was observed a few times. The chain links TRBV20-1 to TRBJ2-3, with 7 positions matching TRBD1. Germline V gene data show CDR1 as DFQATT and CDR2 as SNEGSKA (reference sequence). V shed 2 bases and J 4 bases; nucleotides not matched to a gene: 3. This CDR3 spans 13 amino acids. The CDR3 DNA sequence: TGCAGTGCTAGACCGACAGGGCCAGATACGCAGTATTTT. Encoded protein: CSARPTGPDTQYF.

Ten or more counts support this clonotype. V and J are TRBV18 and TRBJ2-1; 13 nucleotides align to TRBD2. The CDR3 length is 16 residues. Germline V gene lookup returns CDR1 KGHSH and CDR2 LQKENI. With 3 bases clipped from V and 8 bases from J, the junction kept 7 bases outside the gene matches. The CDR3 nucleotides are TGTGCCAGCTCACCGGGGACTAGCGGGACTCCGTATGAGCAGTTCTTC. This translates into CASSPGTSGTPYEQFF.

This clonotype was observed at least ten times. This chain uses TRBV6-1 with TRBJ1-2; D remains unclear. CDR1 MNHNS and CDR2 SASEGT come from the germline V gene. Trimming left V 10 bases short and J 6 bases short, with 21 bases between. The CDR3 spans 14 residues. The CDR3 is CATTPTRPGDGYTF. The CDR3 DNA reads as TGTGCCACCACCCCGACACGACCCGGCGATGGCTACACCTTC.

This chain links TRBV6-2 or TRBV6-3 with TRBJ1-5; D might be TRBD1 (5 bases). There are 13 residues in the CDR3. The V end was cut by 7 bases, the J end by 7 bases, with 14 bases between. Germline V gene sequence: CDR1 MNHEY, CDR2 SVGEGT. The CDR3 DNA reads TGTGCCAGCACTCTCGGCCGGGGGCAGCCCCAGCATTTT. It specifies CASTLGRGQPQHF.